What follows is one T cell receptor (beta chain) and its context. Repertoires were generated with immunoSEQ multiplex PCR, while TCRdb's copy carries only in-frame clones and drops some. Of approximately 190,000 clones listed, 70% to 90% are singletons. The sample belongs to a study of blood T cell repertoires in COVID-19. For the study at large: Specimens from acute and convalescent COVID-19 originated in the United States, Italy and Spain. T cells, B-cell-depleted T cells, or PBMCs supplied cDNA or gDNA.

The clonotype was recovered from a man aged 55 to 69 with active or convalescent COVID-19. The source material was peripheral blood.

CDR3 in amino acids: CASSLTQLTKNIQYF. The CDR3 DNA reads as TGCGCCAGCAGCTTGACACAGCTAACCAAAAACATTCAGTACTTC. This rearrangement joins TRBV5-1 to TRBJ2-4; D unclear. The CDR3 loop spans 15 amino acids. Trimming pared 1 base from V and 2 bases from J, leaving 10 bases between. CDR1 SGHRS and CDR2 YFSETQ come from the germline V gene.